This T cell receptor beta chain was identified during a study of Graves' ophthalmopathy and Graves' hyperthyroidism. Amplification from RNA transcripts yielded the TCR beta CDR3 regions. First-round RT-PCR employed HTBI primers, with a second-round multiplex PCR after it. Using its own MiXCR run on the multiplex PCR reads, TCRdb lists one record per CDR3 protein. The top ten clones hold roughly 6.9% of a sample with 680,000 or so distinct CDR3 sequences, approximately 22% of them seen once. This CDR3 has 13 residues. Germline CDR1 reads SGDLS; CDR2 reads YYNGEE. Trimming removed 2 bases from V and 4 bases from J, with 10 bases in between. This clonotype was seen only a few times. Its antigen remains unknown. The term stable hyperthyroidism indicated an absence of ophthalmopathy within 18 months of follow-up. People with hyperthyroidism were aged 18 to 65 and newly diagnosed, under 2 months' duration. Other autoimmune diseases, uncontrolled infections, pregnancy or lactation ruled patients out of participation.

Study-wide results and caveats: Forecasting of ophthalmopathy progression by the model achieved 70.59% sensitivity and roughly 78% specificity.

The sequenced sample consisted of peripheral blood. The gene calls are TRBV9 and TRBJ2-7; D remains ambiguous. The sequence was collected from a woman between 18 and 30 years old with stable Graves' hyperthyroidism. Some clones in this sample may be carry-over from other donors' samples. CDR3 nucleotide sequence: TGTGCCAGCAGCGTGGGCCTCGGTTACGAGCAGTACTTC. This gives the protein CASSVGLGYEQYF. The entire variable domain, with the rest obtained from reference TRBV9 and TRBJ2-7, is as follows: DSGVTQTPKHLITATGQRVTLRCSPRSGDLSVYWYQQSLDQGLQFLIQYYNGEERAKGNILERFSAQQFPDLHSELNLSSLELGDSALYFCASSVGLGYEQYFGPGTRLTVT.